The clone carrying this T cell receptor beta chain was detected ten times or more. The antigen remains undetermined. This CDR3 contains 12 residues. Germline CDR1 SNHLY, CDR2 FYNNEI. V was pared by 4 bases and J by 11 bases, with 3 bases of the junction left unmatched. This sample is part of a study of T cells in Graves' hyperthyroidism and ophthalmopathy. Study-wide results and caveats: Through a model of 13 V-J features, ophthalmopathy was separated from stable hyperthyroidism. In validation, the model predicted ophthalmopathy. These predictions came a median approximately 5.9 months before onset.

Not enrolled were patients with uncontrolled infection, other autoimmune disease, pregnancy or lactation. Diagnostic assessment was based on clinical symptoms, serum thyroxine and TRAb, thyroid ultrasound and orbital computed tomography. RNA transcripts were the template for amplifying TCR beta CDR3 regions. A set of HTBI primers served as the primers for a first-round RT-PCR of the TCR CDR3. TCRdb reanalysed the multiplex PCR reads using MiXCR and keeps one entry per CDR3 protein. The sample consists of 500,000 to 800,000 distinct CDR3 sequences, about 45% of them appearing once. Sequencing input: peripheral blood or thyroid tissue (not recorded which). The clonotype comes from an adult man with Graves' disease, either hyperthyroidism or ophthalmopathy (not recorded which). This chain links TRBV2 with TRBJ1-4, with 8 bases lining up with TRBD1. CDR3 nucleotides: TGTGCCAGCAGTGGGACAGGGAGGAAACTGTTTTTT. Amino acids: CASSGTGRKLFF.